This TCR beta chain was captured by sequencing in a study of Ad26.COV2.S vaccination and SARS-CoV-2 variants. Comment on this clone: Its antigen remains unidentified.

This CDR3 has 14 residues. Deletions cut 5 bases from V and 8 bases from J, with 16 bases between. Germline assignment: CDR1 SGHAT and CDR2 FQNNGV. Method: immunoSEQ multiplex PCR; TCRdb's copy keeps in-frame clones and lacks some. Of approximately 340,000 clones in the sample, about 91% were seen once. Notes on the study in general: Once vaccination had occurred, spike-specific CD8+ and CD4+ T cell responses reportedly showed substantial breadth. Among vaccine recipients, spike-specific TCR breadth exceeded that of placebo recipients. Similar non-spike TCR breadth was observed in recipients of vaccine and of placebo.

The receptor was isolated from a human donor who had recovered from COVID-19. V usage is TRBV11-2 and J usage is TRBJ2-1; D is perhaps TRBD2 (7 bases). The specimen was peripheral blood, collected after recovery from COVID-19. The CDR3 protein is CASSGGAAGDEQFF. In DNA, the CDR3 is TGTGCCAGCAGCGGGGGGGCCGCGGGAGATGAGCAGTTCTTC.